This T cell receptor beta chain was captured in a study of T cells in Graves' hyperthyroidism and ophthalmopathy. Regions amplified from RNA transcripts were the TCR beta CDR3 regions. The study used the HTBI primer set for a first-round RT-PCR of the TCR CDR3. TCRdb re-called the multiplex PCR reads through MiXCR, storing one row per CDR3 protein. The sample yields about 270,000 distinct CDR3 sequences, over 20% seen once. The germline CDR1 and CDR2 sequences are LGHNT and FRNRAP. CDR3 length: 18 amino acids. Trimming took 0 bases from V and 0 from J, leaving 12 bases between them. Subjects with ophthalmopathy showed a Clinical Activity Score no lower than 3, a NOSPECS grade no lower than 4, and a duration shorter than 3 months.

The chain couples TRBV12-5 to TRBJ2-6, with D unresolved. Sequencing was done on a sample of blood. This TCR derives from a young man with Graves' ophthalmopathy. CDR3 in DNA: TGTGCTAGTGGTTTGGTCGTCCGGACCTTCTCTGGGGCCAACGTCCTGACTTTC. Translating it yields CASGLVVRTFSGANVLTF.